This TCR beta chain was documented in a study of T cells in Graves' hyperthyroidism and ophthalmopathy (dated by TCRdb to the late 2010s). Regarding the complete study: Peripheral blood samples were taken at the time of initial diagnosis, prior to any treatment. A discovery cohort of roughly 96 patients, 43 with Graves' ophthalmopathy and 55 to 60 with stable Graves' hyperthyroidism, was used to find distinguishing TCR V-J signatures. Whether ophthalmopathy could be predicted prospectively was tested in an independent validation cohort made up of some 20 hyperthyroidism patients plus 17 patients who later progressed to ophthalmopathy. The 75 to 100 discovery patients were randomly split 7:3 into training and test sets. In more than five Graves' hyperthyroidism patients, the study also compared T-cell repertoires from thyroid tissue with T-cell repertoires from blood. After blood sampling, hyperthyroidism patients were treated with methimazole at a starting dose of 30 mg daily, and ophthalmopathy patients were treated with high-dose intravenous methylprednisolone. The paper describes TCR Vbeta CDR3 sequencing of 135 peripheral blood samples, made up of some 42 ophthalmopathy patients, 70 to 75 hyperthyroidism patients and 17 progressor patients. Overall study results and their limits: Sample size was not statistically predetermined, and investigators were not blinded to group allocation. Blood samples also contained most of the expanded thyroid clonotypes (frequency above 0.001), which suggests that blood repertoires may reflect thyroid immune responses. A model built on a 13 V-J signature distinguished ophthalmopathy from stable hyperthyroidism, reaching around 87% sensitivity and 81.08% specificity in cross-validation and 80%/75% in testing. In validation, progression to ophthalmopathy was predicted by the model with nearly 71% sensitivity and around 75% specificity, a median of roughly 6.4 months before onset.

The germline V gene yields SGHTA for CDR1 and FQGTGA for CDR2. Spanning cysteine to phenylalanine, the CDR3 consists of 15 amino acids. Solely the CDR3 DNA is kept, with 45 bases framed from the first base. V and J are truncated by 4 bases and 3 bases respectively, leaving an intervening sequence of 15 bases. The sample holds many counts of this clonotype. The target of this receptor is not known. No much larger clone exists at a distance of one base, and base qualities are not known. Amplification of TCR beta CDR3 regions was carried out from RNA transcripts. The TCR CDR3 was subjected to a first round of RT-PCR using the HTBI primer set and the Qiagen OneStep RT-PCR kit. The libraries were constructed in a second round of multiplex PCR and then size-selected and purified. The libraries were sequenced on an Illumina HiSeq2000 using paired-end 100 bp reads. Per the source publication's procedure: Raw data were processed with SOAPnuke, discarding reads with adapters, uncalled bases, mean Phred below 15, or no exact constant-primer or identifier match. High-quality paired reads were merged using COPE v1.2.5, and each unique nucleotide sequence was defined as a clonotype. MiTCR v1.1 was used to align clonotypes to the IMGT TRBV, TRBD and TRBJ reference segments. Analysis was restricted to V-J combinations with a frequency above 0.0001, which covered roughly 99% of repertoires. A TCS score was defined as the ratio between F50 (clonal expansion) and ExV (chaos), using BLOSUM62-based TCRdist between CDR3 peptides within each V-J. Welch's t-statistics and random forest reduced 500 to 650 V-J features to 13, which were used in a naive Bayes classifier (R e1071). TCRdb's own reprocessing of the public reads used fastp at Q25 and MiXCR and kept productive beta chains. Rows merge per CDR3 protein into single entries with the most common DNA and genes. The V and J calls and clone size are TCRdb's, not the authors'. A total of approximately 720,000 distinct CDR3 sequences appear in this sample, roughly 20% of them only once. Jointly, the top ten make up 15% to 20% of the sample.

Hyperthyroidism patients were aged 18 to 65 years and newly diagnosed, with disease duration of less than 2 months. Any patient with an uncontrolled infection, another autoimmune disease, pregnancy or lactation was excluded. Clinical symptoms, serum thyroxine and TRAb, thyroid ultrasound, and orbital computed tomography formed the basis for the diagnoses. For progressor patients, blood was drawn at the first diagnosis of hyperthyroidism, before any ophthalmopathy symptoms had appeared. Ficoll-Paque density gradient centrifugation was used to isolate PBMCs from approximately 10 ml of fresh peripheral blood. Patients classed as progressors first received a Graves' hyperthyroidism diagnosis and then went on to develop ophthalmopathy during follow-up. Total RNA was extracted using Trizol reagent, and RNA quality was assessed on an Agilent 2100 Bioanalyzer.

The sequence joins TRBV7-3 to TRBJ1-1; the D segment could be TRBD1, given 5 matching bases. The sequence was obtained from a woman in her forties or fifties with Graves' hyperthyroidism that later progressed to Graves' ophthalmopathy. Sequenced sample: blood. The DNA is TGTGCCAGCAGCTCAAATTTGGGACCAGACACTGAAGCTTTCTTT. Its product reads: CASSSNLGPDTEAFF.